The present entry profiles one T cell receptor beta chain with its context. Its antigen is unknown. This sample is drawn from a study of T cell repertoires in cytomegalovirus infection. General observations from the study: Based on cumulative public TCR beta family frequency, carriers of CMV plus the relevant HLA were identified.

Each CDR3 protein is one row after TCRdb ran MiXCR on the reads. Of about 490,000 distinct CDR3 sequences in the sample, approximately 16% were seen once. Sample: CD8+ T cells from PBMCs. The TCR was taken from a human donor in good health (CMV status not recorded). Some clones in this sample may be carry-over from other donors' samples.

The chain's CDR3 is CASSLLCPGEKLFF. The CDR3 nucleotides are TGTGCCAGCAGCTTATTATGCCCAGGGGAAAAACTGTTTTTT. This chain joins TRBV7-4 and TRBJ1-4; D is possibly TRBD1 (5 bases). Germline V gene sequence: CDR1 SGHVT, CDR2 SQSDAQ. Trimming took 2 bases from V and 8 from J, leaving 12 bases between them. The CDR3 covers 14 residues.